Below are 23 T cell receptor beta chains sequenced from a single sample in a study of T-cell reconstitution after alpha-beta-depleted transplantation in children. Researchers prepared the TCRbeta library using unique molecular identifiers, the study reports. A single record per CDR3 protein comes from TCRdb applying MiXCR to the PCR reads. Of roughly 400,000 distinct CDR3 sequences listed, around 21% are singletons. Here the sequenced sample was PBMCs from the stem cell graft donor, taken from the stem cell graft. These receptor sequences come from a human donor who donated a stem cell graft to a child with acute myeloid leukemia.

This clonotype appeared a few times. The chain employs TRBV25-1 and TRBJ2-1, with TRBD1 as a possible D gene (6 bases). The CDR3 consists of 15 residues. Germline V lookup: CDR1 MGHDK, CDR2 SYGVNS. V was shortened by 7 bases and J by 5 bases, with 18 bases between the two germline ends. The CDR3 here is CASTHSNRDNNEQFF. In DNA, the CDR3 is TGTGCCAGCACCCACAGCAACAGGGACAACAATGAGCAGTTCTTC.

This clonotype appeared many times. The J gene is TRBJ1-2, the V gene TRBV24-1; no definite D call. Looked up from germline, CDR1 is KGHDR and CDR2 is SFDVKD. This CDR3 comprises 13 residues. Trimming took off 4 bases at V and 4 bases at J, with 9 bases between the two ends. CDR3 coding DNA: TGTGCCACCAGTGAAACGTCAGCCTATGGCTACACCTTC. Encoded protein: CATSETSAYGYTF.

This clonotype was seen a handful of times. The chain is built from TRBV12-3 or TRBV12-4 and TRBJ2-1, with a tentative D call TRBD1 (5 bases). V was trimmed by 5 bases and J by 8 bases, leaving 10 bases between them. The CDR3 extends over 12 amino acids. The CDR3 here is CASSGALDEQFF. CDR3 coding DNA: TGTGCCAGCAGTGGGGCTTTGGATGAGCAGTTCTTC.

The CDR3 region has the DNA TGTGCCAGCAGCTCCTGGGGGTACACTGAAGCTTTCTTT. This gives the protein CASSSWGYTEAFF. The chain links TRBV12-3 or TRBV12-4 to TRBJ1-1, with D tentatively TRBD1 (5 bases). The CDR3 has 13 amino acids. V was clipped by 6 bases and J by 3 bases, with 11 bases between them.

This chain connects TRBV4-3 to TRBJ2-2, with 7 bases that match TRBD1. The germline gives CDR1 LGHNA, CDR2 YSLEER. Trimming at V came to 4 bases and at J to 6 bases, leaving 5 bases not matched to a gene. This CDR3 contains 14 residues. CDR3 DNA sequence: TGCGCCAGCAGCCGAGGACAGGCCTCCGGGGAGCTGTTTTTT. As protein: CASSRGQASGELFF.

The V call is TRBV20-1, the J call TRBJ2-7, with 9 nucleotides matching TRBD2. CDR1 is DFQATT, CDR2 SNEGSKA, per germline (reference sequence). V lost 0 bases, J lost 4 bases, and 7 bases stayed unmatched. The CDR3 extends over 15 amino acids. The CDR3 DNA reads as TGCAGTGCTAGAGACCTAGCGGGATCGAGGTACGAGCAGTACTTC. Translating gives CSARDLAGSRYEQYF.

There are many counts of this clonotype. This chain uses TRBV4-2 with TRBJ2-1; no clear D. The CDR3 runs to 14 residues. The germline V gene has CDR1 LGHNA and CDR2 YNFKEQ. V dropped 7 bases and J dropped 5 bases, with 15 bases sitting between them. The CDR3: CASKRPLRDNEQFF. The CDR3 nucleotides read TGTGCCAGCAAGAGACCGCTAAGAGACAATGAGCAGTTCTTC.

The chain is built from TRBV10-3 and TRBJ1-1; 10 positions agree with TRBD1. The J segment lost 2 bases and the V segment lost 7 bases, leaving 4 bases of the junction unmatched. The CDR3 is 14 amino acids. Looked up from germline, CDR1 is ENHRY and CDR2 is SYGVKD. CDR3 amino acids: CAIKRQGANTEAFF. The CDR3 DNA reads as TGTGCCATCAAACGACAGGGGGCTAACACTGAAGCTTTCTTT.

In its sample, this clonotype was seen many times. J is TRBJ2-1 and V is TRBV2; D is uncertain. There are 10 residues in the CDR3. Germline lookup yields CDR1 SNHLY and CDR2 FYNNEI. Trimming took off 7 bases at V and 6 bases at J, with 4 bases between the two ends. The CDR3 reads CASNINEQFF. The DNA of the CDR3 is TGTGCCAGCAACATCAATGAGCAGTTCTTC.

This clonotype came up many times. The chain couples TRBV6-5 to TRBJ2-7; tentative D call: TRBD1 (5 bases). CDR3 length: 11 amino acids. Per germline, CDR1 MNHEY and CDR2 SVGAGI. Trimming removed 5 bases from V and 7 bases from J, with 9 bases in between. This chain's CDR3 is CASSNNREQYF. CDR3 DNA: TGTGCCAGCAGTAACAACAGGGAGCAGTACTTC.

This clonotype has only a few counts. This CDR3 reads CASSLSDSTEAFF. CDR3 bases: TGTGCCAGCAGTTTATCGGACAGCACTGAAGCTTTCTTT. This sequence joins TRBV27 and TRBJ1-1; D perhaps matches TRBD1 (6 bases). The V end was cut by 0 bases, the J end by 4 bases, with 6 bases between. The germline V gene encodes CDR1 MNHEY and CDR2 SMNVEV (reference sequence). The CDR3 has 13 amino acids.

J is TRBJ1-1 and V is TRBV21-1; TRBD1 is the table's D call and was not checked against the DNA. TRBV21-1 counts as a pseudogene. The CDR3 sequence is 15 residues long. The CDR3 is CASSKRQVESAEAFF. The CDR3 DNA reads TGTGCCAGCAGCAAGAGACAGGTTGAGAGCGCTGAAGCTTTCTTT.

The J gene is TRBJ2-6, the V gene TRBV9; D gene uncertain. This CDR3 is built from 17 residues. The V gene lost 2 bases and the J gene lost 0 bases, with 12 bases spanning the gap. Germline CDR1 SGDLS, CDR2 YYNGEE. CDR3: CASSVSSGSSGANVLTF. The CDR3 nucleotides read TGTGCCAGCAGCGTGTCGTCGGGTAGCTCTGGGGCCAACGTCCTGACTTTC.

This clonotype was observed a few times. The V gene is TRBV15, the J gene TRBJ2-7, with 8 bases matching TRBD1. Per the germline V gene, CDR1 is LNHNV and CDR2 is YYDKDF (reference sequence). J lost 2 bases, V lost 1 base, and 19 bases had no gene match. CDR3 size: 20 residues. DNA for the CDR3: TGTGCCACCAGCAGAGCCATAATTTACCGGACAGGGCAGGCTACCTACGAGCAGTACTTC. Translation: CATSRAIIYRTGQATYEQYF.

This chain connects TRBV20-1 to TRBJ1-2; 10 bases are a match to TRBD1. Germline V gene data show CDR1 as DFQATT and CDR2 as SNEGSKA (reference sequence). The CDR3 totals 14 residues. Losses at the gene ends were 3 bases for V and 8 bases for J; bases not matched to a gene: 9. The CDR3: CSASGKGQGRGYTF. In DNA form, the CDR3 reads TGCAGTGCTAGTGGAAAGGGACAGGGGAGGGGCTACACCTTC.

The V call is TRBV7-3, the J call TRBJ2-2; 8 nucleotides align to TRBD2. The CDR3 runs to 14 residues. Trimming at V came to 8 bases and at J to 3 bases, leaving 5 bases not matched to a gene. CDR1 is SGHTA and CDR2 is FQGTGA in the germline V gene. In DNA, the CDR3 is TGTGCCAGCTCAGTAGCGGGATACACCGGGGAGCTGTTTTTT. Its translation: CASSVAGYTGELFF.

This clonotype appeared a few times. V usage is TRBV7-6 and J usage is TRBJ2-7; 7 positions agree with TRBD2. Germline CDR1 and CDR2: SGHVS and FNYEAQ. The CDR3 has 15 residues. Germline trimming cut 1 base from V and 3 bases from J; bases unmatched to any gene: 6. The CDR3: CASSLGGSGNYEQYF. CDR3 DNA: TGTGCCAGCAGCTTAGGCGGGAGTGGGAACTACGAGCAGTACTTC.

The chain has TRBV12-3 or TRBV12-4 and TRBJ2-1; the match to TRBD2 covers 10 bases. This CDR3 spans 15 amino acids. Losses at the gene ends were 3 bases for V and 8 bases for J; bases not matched to a gene: 7. This CDR3 reads CASSFGGLAGDEQFF. The DNA of the CDR3 is TGTGCCAGCAGTTTCGGAGGTCTAGCGGGAGATGAGCAGTTCTTC.

The chain couples TRBV20-1 to TRBJ2-7; D is perhaps TRBD2 (5 bases). Germline V gene lookup returns CDR1 DFQATT and CDR2 SNEGSKA (reference sequence). V lost 0 bases and J 1 base, leaving 10 bases between the germline ends. CDR3 size: 14 residues. The CDR3 nucleotides read TGCAGTGCTAGAGATGTACCGGGATCCTACGAGCAGTACTTC. Its translation: CSARDVPGSYEQYF.

This chain uses TRBV7-9 with TRBJ2-3; 8 nucleotides line up with TRBD2. With V trimmed by 5 bases and J by 1 base, 8 bases remained unmatched. There are 16 residues in the CDR3. Looked up from germline, CDR1 is SEHNR and CDR2 is FQNEAQ (reference sequence). CDR3 protein: CASSAGLGMGTDTQYF. For the CDR3, the DNA is TGTGCCAGCAGCGCGGGACTAGGTATGGGCACAGATACGCAGTATTTT. The variable domain in full, completed from reference TRBV7-9 and TRBJ2-3, reads DTGVSQNPRHKITKRGQNVTFRCDPISEHNRLYWYRQTLGQGPEFLTYFQNEAQLEKSRLLSDRFSAERPKGSFSTLEIQRTEQGDSAMYLCASSAGLGMGTDTQYFGPGTRLTVL.

This chain connects TRBV24-1 to TRBJ2-1; D gene uncertain. With 6 bases removed from V and 0 bases from J, the gap between germline ends came to 8 bases. The CDR3 is made up of 14 amino acids. Per the germline V gene, CDR1 is KGHDR and CDR2 is SFDVKD. CDR3 in DNA: TGTGCCACCAGTAACCTTGCCTCCTACAATGAGCAGTTCTTC. Encoded protein: CATSNLASYNEQFF.

This clonotype has just a few counts. The junction departs from germline at one end; a sequencing error may be responsible. The chain recombines TRBV7-8 with TRBJ1-1; D not resolved. This CDR3 has 14 residues. Germline V gene sequence: CDR1 SGHVS, CDR2 FQNEAQ. The CDR3: CASSYLGRNTEAFF. In nucleotides, the CDR3 is TGTGCCAGCAGCTACCTCGGGCGGAACACAGAAGCTTTCTTT. Drawing the rest from reference TRBV7-8 and TRBJ1-1, the complete variable domain is GAGVSQSPRYKVAKRGQDVALRCDPISGHVSLFWYQQALGQGPEFLTYFQNEAQLDKSGLPSDRFFAERPEGSVSTLKIQRTQQEDSAVYLCASSYLGRNTEAFFGQGTRLTVV.

This clonotype was detected many times. CDR3 nucleotides: TGCAGCGTTGAGAGGACGGTGAACACTGAAGCTTTCTTT. This encodes CSVERTVNTEAFF. The chain carries TRBV29-1 and TRBJ1-1; D not certain. The CDR3 sequence is 13 residues long. Trimming took off 3 bases at V and 0 bases at J, with 8 bases between the two ends. CDR1 and CDR2 from the germline V gene are SQVTM and ANQGSEA.